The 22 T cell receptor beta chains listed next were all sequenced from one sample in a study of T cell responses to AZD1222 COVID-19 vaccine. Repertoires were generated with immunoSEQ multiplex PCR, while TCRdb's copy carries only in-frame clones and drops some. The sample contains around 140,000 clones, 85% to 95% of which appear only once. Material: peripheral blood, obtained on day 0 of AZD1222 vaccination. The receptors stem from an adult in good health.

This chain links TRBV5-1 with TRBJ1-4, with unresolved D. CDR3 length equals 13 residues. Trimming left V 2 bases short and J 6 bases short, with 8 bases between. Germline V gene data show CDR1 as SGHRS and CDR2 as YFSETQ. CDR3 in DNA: TGCGCCAGCAGCTTAAGGCGGGATGAAAAACTGTTTTTT. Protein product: CASSLRRDEKLFF.

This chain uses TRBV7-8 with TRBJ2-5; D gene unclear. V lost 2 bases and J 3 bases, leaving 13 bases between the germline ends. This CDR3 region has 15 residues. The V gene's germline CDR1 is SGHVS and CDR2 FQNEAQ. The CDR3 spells CASSLYLGGEETQYF. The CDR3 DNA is TGTGCCAGCAGCTTATATTTAGGTGGGGAAGAGACCCAGTACTTC.

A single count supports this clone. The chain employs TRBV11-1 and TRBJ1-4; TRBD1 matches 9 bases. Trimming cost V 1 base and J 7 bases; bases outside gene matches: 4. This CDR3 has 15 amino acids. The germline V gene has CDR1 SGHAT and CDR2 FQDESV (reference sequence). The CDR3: CASSLDRGRGEKLFF. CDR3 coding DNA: TGTGCCAGCAGCTTAGACAGGGGGCGTGGTGAAAAACTGTTTTTT.

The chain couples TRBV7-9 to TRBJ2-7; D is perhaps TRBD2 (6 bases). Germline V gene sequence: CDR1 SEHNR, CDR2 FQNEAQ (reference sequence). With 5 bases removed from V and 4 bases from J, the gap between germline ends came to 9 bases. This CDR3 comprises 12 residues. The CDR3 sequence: CASSGDWYEQYF. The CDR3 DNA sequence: TGTGCCAGCAGCGGGGACTGGTACGAGCAGTACTTC. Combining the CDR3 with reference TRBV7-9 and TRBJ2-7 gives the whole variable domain DTGVSQNPRHKITKRGQNVTFRCDPISEHNRLYWYRQTLGQGPEFLTYFQNEAQLEKSRLLSDRFSAERPKGSFSTLEIQRTEQGDSAMYLCASSGDWYEQYFGPGTRLTVT.

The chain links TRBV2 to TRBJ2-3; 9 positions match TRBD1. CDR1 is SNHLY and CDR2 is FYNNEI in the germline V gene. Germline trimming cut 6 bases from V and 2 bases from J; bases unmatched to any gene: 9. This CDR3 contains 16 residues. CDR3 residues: CASRNERTGDTDTQYF. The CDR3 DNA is TGTGCCAGCAGAAACGAACGGACAGGGGACACAGATACGCAGTATTTT.

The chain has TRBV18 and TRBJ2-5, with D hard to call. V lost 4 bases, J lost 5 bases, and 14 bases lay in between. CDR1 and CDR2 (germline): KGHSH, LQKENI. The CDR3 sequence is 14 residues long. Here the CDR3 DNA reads TGTGCCAGCTCACTGGGTGCAGCTGGGGAGACCCAGTACTTC. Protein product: CASSLGAAGETQYF.

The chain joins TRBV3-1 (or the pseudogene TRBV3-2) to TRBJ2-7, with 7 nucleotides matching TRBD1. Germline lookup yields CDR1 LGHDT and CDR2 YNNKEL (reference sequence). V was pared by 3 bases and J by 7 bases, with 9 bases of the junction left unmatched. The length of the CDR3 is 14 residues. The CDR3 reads CASSHAHGTVEQYF. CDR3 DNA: TGTGCCAGCAGCCACGCCCACGGGACAGTAGAGCAGTACTTC.

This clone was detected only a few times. The CDR3 sequence is CASSMVGQGALGGTIYF. CDR3 nucleotides: TGCGCCAGCAGCATGGTGGGACAGGGTGCTCTCGGGGGCACCATATATTTT. V and J are TRBV5-1 and TRBJ1-3, with 9 bases that match TRBD1. V lost 4 bases and J lost 9; bases outside the gene matches: 17. The CDR3 contains 17 residues. The germline CDR1 and CDR2 sequences are SGHRS and YFSETQ.

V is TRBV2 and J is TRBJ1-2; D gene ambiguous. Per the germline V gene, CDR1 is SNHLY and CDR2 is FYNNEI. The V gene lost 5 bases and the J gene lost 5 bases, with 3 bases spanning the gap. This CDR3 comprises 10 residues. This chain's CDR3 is CASSRYGYTF. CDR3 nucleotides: TGTGCCAGCAGTAGATATGGCTACACCTTC.

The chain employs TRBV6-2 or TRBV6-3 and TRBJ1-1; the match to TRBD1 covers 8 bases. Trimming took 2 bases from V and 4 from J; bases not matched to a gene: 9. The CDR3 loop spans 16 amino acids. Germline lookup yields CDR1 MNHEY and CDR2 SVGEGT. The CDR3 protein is CASSYGRGPGGTEAFF. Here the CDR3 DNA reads TGTGCCAGCAGTTACGGCAGGGGGCCGGGAGGCACTGAAGCTTTCTTT.

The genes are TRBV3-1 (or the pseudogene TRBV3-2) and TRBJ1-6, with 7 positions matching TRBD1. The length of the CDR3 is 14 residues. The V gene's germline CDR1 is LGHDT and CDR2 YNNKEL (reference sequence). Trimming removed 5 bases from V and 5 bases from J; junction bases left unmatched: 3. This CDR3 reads CASSWDSNNSPLHF. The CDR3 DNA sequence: TGTGCCAGCAGCTGGGACAGTAATAATTCACCCCTCCACTTT.

In nucleotides, the CDR3 is TGTGCCAGCAGCTTAGGGCTGAGCACCGGGGAGCTGTTTTTT. This encodes CASSLGLSTGELFF. The chain joins TRBV7-3 to TRBJ2-2, with D uncertain. Trimming took off 2 bases at V and 4 bases at J, with 8 bases between the two ends. The CDR3 is 14 residues long. Germline lookup yields CDR1 SGHTA and CDR2 FQGTGA. Full variable domain (remainder filled in from reference TRBV7-3 and TRBJ2-2): GAGVSQTPSNKVTEKGKYVELRCDPISGHTALYWYRQSLGQGPEFLIYFQGTGAADDSGLPNDRFFAVRPEGSVSTLKIQRTERGDSAVYLCASSLGLSTGELFFGEGSRLTVL.

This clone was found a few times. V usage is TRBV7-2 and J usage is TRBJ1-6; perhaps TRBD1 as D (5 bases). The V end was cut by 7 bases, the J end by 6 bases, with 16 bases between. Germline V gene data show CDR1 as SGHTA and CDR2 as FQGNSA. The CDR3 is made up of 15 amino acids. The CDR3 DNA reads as TGTGCCAGCACCCCCTACACGGGGCTTAATTCACCCCTCCACTTT. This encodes CASTPYTGLNSPLHF.

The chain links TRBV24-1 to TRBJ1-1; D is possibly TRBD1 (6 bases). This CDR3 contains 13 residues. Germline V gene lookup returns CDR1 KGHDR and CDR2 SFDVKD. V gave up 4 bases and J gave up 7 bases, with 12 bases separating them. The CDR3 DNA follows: TGTGCCACCAGTGACACAGGGTCCAGTGAAGCTTTCTTT. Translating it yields CATSDTGSSEAFF.

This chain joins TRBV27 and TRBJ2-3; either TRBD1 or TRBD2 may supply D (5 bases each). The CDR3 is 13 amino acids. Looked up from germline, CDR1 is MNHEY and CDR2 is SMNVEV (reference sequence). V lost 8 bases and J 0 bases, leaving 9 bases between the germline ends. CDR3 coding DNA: TGTGCCAGCCGGGACCATAGCACAGATACGCAGTATTTT. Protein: CASRDHSTDTQYF.

The CDR3 spells CASSQGTGVPYEQYF. In DNA form, the CDR3 reads TGTGCCAGCAGTCAGGGGACAGGGGTTCCCTACGAGCAGTACTTC. V is TRBV7-9 and J is TRBJ2-7; 10 nucleotides agree with TRBD1. Germline V gives CDR1 SEHNR, CDR2 FQNEAQ (reference sequence). This CDR3 has 15 residues. The trim removed 6 bases at V and 2 bases at J, leaving 7 bases unmatched.

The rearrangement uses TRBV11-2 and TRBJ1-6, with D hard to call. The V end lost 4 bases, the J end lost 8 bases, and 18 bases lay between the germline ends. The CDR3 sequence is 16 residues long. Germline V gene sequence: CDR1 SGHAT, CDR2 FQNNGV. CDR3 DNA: TGTGCCAGCAGCTCCCCTCAGGATACCCGTGATTCACCCCTCCACTTT. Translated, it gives CASSSPQDTRDSPLHF.

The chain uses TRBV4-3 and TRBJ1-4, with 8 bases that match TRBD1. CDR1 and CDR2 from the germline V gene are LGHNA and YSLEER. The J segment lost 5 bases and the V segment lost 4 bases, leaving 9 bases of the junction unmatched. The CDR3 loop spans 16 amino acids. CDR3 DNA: TGCGCCAGCAGCCGGACAGGGACAGATAGAAATGAAAAACTGTTTTTT. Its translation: CASSRTGTDRNEKLFF.

The CDR3 bases are TGTGCCAGCAGCCCGAGCGAGCCCGACAGAACCGGGGAGCTGTTTTTT. Residues: CASSPSEPDRTGELFF. The chain carries TRBV7-9 and TRBJ2-2, with D tentatively TRBD1 (5 bases). The CDR3 runs to 16 residues. The germline V and J ends were trimmed by 5 bases and 5 bases, with 18 bases remaining between them. CDR1 is SEHNR, CDR2 FQNEAQ, per germline (reference sequence).

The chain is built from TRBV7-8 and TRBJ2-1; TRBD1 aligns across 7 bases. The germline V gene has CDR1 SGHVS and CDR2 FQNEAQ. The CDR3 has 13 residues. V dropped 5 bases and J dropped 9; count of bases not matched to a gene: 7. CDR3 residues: CASSKQGLGEQFF. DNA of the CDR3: TGTGCCAGCAGCAAACAGGGGTTGGGTGAGCAGTTCTTC.

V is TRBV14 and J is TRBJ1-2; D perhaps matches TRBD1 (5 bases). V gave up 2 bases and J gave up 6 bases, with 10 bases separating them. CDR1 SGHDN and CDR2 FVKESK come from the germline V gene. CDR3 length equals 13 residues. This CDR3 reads CASSQQGLNGYTF. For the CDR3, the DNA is TGTGCCAGCAGCCAACAGGGACTCAATGGCTACACCTTC.

CDR3 in amino acids: CAWDHQGGTEAFF. The CDR3 DNA is TGTGCCTGGGACCATCAGGGGGGCACTGAAGCTTTCTTT. V is TRBV30 and J is TRBJ1-1; TRBD1 agrees at 7 bases. Germline CDR1 is GTSNPN and CDR2 is SVGIG (reference sequence). The J segment lost 4 bases and the V segment lost 5 bases, leaving 7 bases of the junction unmatched. CDR3 length: 13 residues.